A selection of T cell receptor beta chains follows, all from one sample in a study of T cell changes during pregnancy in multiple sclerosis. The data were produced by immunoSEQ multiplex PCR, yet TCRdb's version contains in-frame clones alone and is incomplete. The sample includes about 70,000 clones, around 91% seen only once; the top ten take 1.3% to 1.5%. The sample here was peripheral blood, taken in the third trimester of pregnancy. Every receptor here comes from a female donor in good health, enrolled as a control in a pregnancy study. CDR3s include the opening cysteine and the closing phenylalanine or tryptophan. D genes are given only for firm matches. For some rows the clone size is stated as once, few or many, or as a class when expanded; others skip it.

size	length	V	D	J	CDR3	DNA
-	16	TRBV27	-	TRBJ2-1	CASSLSGQSLYNEQFF	TGTGCCAGCAGTTTATCTGGGCAGTCACTCTACAATGAGCAGTTCTTC
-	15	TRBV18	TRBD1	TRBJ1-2	CASSLYAGTEYGYTF	TGTGCCAGCTCACTTTACGCCGGGACAGAGTATGGCTACACCTTC
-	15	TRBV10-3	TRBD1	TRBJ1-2	CAISLIVGQGGGYTF	TGTGCCATCAGTCTGATAGTCGGACAGGGTGGTGGCTACACCTTC
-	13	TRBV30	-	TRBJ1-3	CACEAGSGNTIYF	TGTGCCTGTGAGGCGGGCTCTGGAAACACCATATATTTT
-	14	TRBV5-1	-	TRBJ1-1	CASTETGLNTEAFF	TGCGCCAGCACCGAGACAGGATTGAACACTGAAGCTTTCTTT
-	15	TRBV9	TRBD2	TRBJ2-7	CASSPSGGETYEQYF	TGTGCCAGCAGCCCGTCGGGGGGGGAGACCTACGAGCAGTACTTC
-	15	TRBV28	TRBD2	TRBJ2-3	CASSFGGDGTDTQYF	TGTGCCAGCAGTTTTGGGGGGGACGGCACAGATACGCAGTATTTT
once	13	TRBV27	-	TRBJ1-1	CASSRSVWTEAFF	TGTGCCAGCAGTCGCTCGGTTTGGACTGAAGCTTTCTTT
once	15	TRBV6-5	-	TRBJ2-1	CASGYLGSSYNEQFF	TGTGCCAGCGGTTACTTGGGGAGCTCCTACAATGAGCAGTTCTTC
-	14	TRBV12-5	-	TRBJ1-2	CASGDRTGLGGYTF	TGTGCTAGTGGTGACAGGACGGGGCTAGGTGGCTACACCTTC
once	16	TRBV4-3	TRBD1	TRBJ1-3	CASSQTTGYSGNTIYF	TGCGCCAGCAGCCAAACGACAGGGTACTCTGGAAACACCATATATTTT
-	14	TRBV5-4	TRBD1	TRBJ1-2	CASSGSDRAYGYTF	TGTGCCAGCAGCGGATCGGACAGGGCGTATGGCTACACCTTC
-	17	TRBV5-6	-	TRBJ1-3	CASTLYRAGASGNTIYF	TGTGCCAGCACCCTTTACAGGGCCGGCGCCTCTGGAAACACCATATATTTT
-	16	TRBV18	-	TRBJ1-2	CASSPSVGGGSYGYTF	TGTGCCAGCTCACCAAGCGTGGGAGGCGGGAGCTATGGCTACACCTTC
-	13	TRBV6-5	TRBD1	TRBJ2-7	CASRDRGFYEQYF	TGTGCCAGCAGGGACAGGGGTTTTTACGAGCAGTACTTC
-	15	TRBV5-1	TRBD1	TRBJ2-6	CASSSTGSGANVLTF	TGCGCCAGCAGCTCGACAGGGTCTGGGGCCAACGTCCTGACTTTC
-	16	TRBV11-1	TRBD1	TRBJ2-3	CASSLEGQGWTDTQYF	TGTGCCAGCAGCTTAGAGGGACAGGGTTGGACAGATACGCAGTATTTT
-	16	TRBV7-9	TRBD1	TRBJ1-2	CASSLAYVPGGAGYTF	TGTGCCAGCAGCTTAGCGTACGTCCCAGGGGGTGCTGGCTACACCTTC
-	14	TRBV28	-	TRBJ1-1	CASREPQGNTEAFF	TGTGCCAGCAGGGAGCCCCAGGGGAACACTGAAGCTTTCTTT
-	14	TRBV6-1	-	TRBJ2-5	CASSEGAGQETQYF	TGTGCCAGCAGTGAGGGGGCTGGGCAAGAGACCCAGTACTTC
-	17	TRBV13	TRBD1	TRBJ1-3	CASSTLQGAISGNTIYF	TGTGCCAGCAGCACCCTACAGGGGGCAATCTCTGGAAACACCATATATTTT
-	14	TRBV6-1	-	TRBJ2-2	CASRDKPNTGELFF	TGTGCCAGCAGGGACAAACCTAACACCGGGGAGCTGTTTTTT
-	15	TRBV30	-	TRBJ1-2	CAWSVRVVSNYGYTF	TGTGCCTGGAGTGTACGAGTCGTCTCCAACTATGGCTACACCTTC
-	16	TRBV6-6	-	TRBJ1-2	CASILSGGYSNYGYTF	TGTGCCAGCATTCTCTCTGGGGGGTACTCTAACTATGGCTACACCTTC
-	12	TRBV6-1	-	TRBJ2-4	CASSTGLGIQYF	TGTGCCAGCTCCACGGGATTGGGCATTCAGTACTTC
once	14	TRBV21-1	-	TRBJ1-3	CASSKEPSGNTIYF	TGTGCCAGCAGCAAAGAGCCCTCTGGAAACACCATATATTTT
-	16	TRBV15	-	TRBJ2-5	CATSRGSGSGEETQYF	TGTGCCACCAGCAGGGGGTCGGGTAGCGGAGAAGAGACCCAGTACTTC
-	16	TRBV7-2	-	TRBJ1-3	CASSSYGGEGGNTIYF	TGTGCCAGCAGCTCCTATGGAGGGGAGGGGGGAAACACCATATATTTT
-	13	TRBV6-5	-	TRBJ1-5	CASSPGDQQPQHF	TGTGCCAGCAGCCCCGGAGATCAACAGCCCCAGCATTTT
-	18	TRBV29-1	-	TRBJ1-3	CSVGDPRGPDLRAGTIYF	TGCAGCGTTGGGGACCCCCGGGGTCCGGACCTCCGAGCGGGCACCATATATTTT
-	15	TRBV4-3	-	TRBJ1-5	CASSQDGGAGQPQHF	TGCGCCAGCAGCCAAGATGGGGGGGCGGGTCAGCCCCAGCATTTT
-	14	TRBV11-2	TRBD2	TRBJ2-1	CASSSGTSGGAMFF	TGTGCCAGCAGCTCCGGGACTAGCGGGGGGGCGATGTTCTTC
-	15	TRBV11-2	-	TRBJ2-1	CASSPSRDSYNEQFF	TGTGCCAGCAGTCCGAGCAGGGACTCCTACAATGAGCAGTTCTTC
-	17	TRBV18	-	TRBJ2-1	CASSPPLVQASYNEQFF	TGTGCCAGCTCTCCTCCCCTCGTACAGGCGTCTTACAATGAGCAGTTCTTC
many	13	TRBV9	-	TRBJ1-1	CASSLGSPTEAFF	TGTGCCAGCAGTTTGGGGAGCCCCACTGAAGCTTTCTTT
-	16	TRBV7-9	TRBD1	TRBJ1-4	CASSLTDGTGNEKLFF	TGTGCCAGCAGCTTAACAGACGGGACAGGGAATGAAAAACTGTTTTTT
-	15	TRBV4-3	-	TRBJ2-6	CASSSGVSGANVLTF	TGCGCCAGCAGCTCTGGAGTCTCTGGGGCCAACGTCCTGACTTTC
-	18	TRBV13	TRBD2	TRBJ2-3	CASSSERGGLHWADTQYF	TGTGCCAGCAGCTCCGAGCGGGGGGGCCTGCATTGGGCAGATACGCAGTATTTT
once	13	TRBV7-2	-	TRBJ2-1	CASSLLNRDEQFF	TGTGCCAGCAGCTTGTTGAATCGCGATGAGCAGTTCTTC
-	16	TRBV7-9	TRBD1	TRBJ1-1	CASSPIGTGPNTEAFF	TGTGCCAGCAGCCCTATAGGGACAGGCCCGAACACTGAAGCTTTCTTT
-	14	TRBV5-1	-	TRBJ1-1	CASSLGQENTEAFF	TGCGCCAGCAGCTTGGGACAGGAGAACACTGAAGCTTTCTTT
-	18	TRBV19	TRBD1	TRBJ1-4	CASSIQGARKKTNEKLFF	TGTGCCAGTAGTATACAGGGGGCGCGGAAGAAGACTAATGAAAAACTGTTTTTT
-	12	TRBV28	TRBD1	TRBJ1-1	CASRGQGAPAFF	TGTGCCAGCAGGGGACAGGGGGCCCCAGCTTTCTTT
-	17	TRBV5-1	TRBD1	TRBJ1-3	CASSPGQGPSSGNTIYF	TGCGCCAGCAGCCCAGGACAGGGTCCTAGCTCTGGAAACACCATATATTTT